The 18 T cell receptor beta chains in this list originate from one sample, sequenced in a study of shared clonotypes between healthy human individuals. Measured with immunoSEQ multiplex PCR; TCRdb has only the in-frame clones, and not every one. This sample has about 490,000 clones, with over 70% found just once. Sequencing used PBMCs. The receptors were sampled from a woman aged 40 to 50 in good health. Some clones in this sample may be carry-over from other donors' samples.

This chain connects TRBV30 to TRBJ2-5; no clear D gene. Germline V gene sequence: CDR1 GTSNPN, CDR2 SVGIG (reference sequence). The CDR3 contains 13 residues. Trimming pared 0 bases from V and 0 bases from J, leaving 5 bases between. CDR3 amino acids: CAWSVGYQETQYF. CDR3 sequence (DNA): TGTGCCTGGAGTGTAGGATACCAAGAGACCCAGTACTTC.

The chain joins TRBV27 to TRBJ2-3; possibly TRBD1 for D (6 bases). This CDR3 region has 11 residues. The V end lost 8 bases, the J end lost 7 bases, and 10 bases lay between the germline ends. Germline CDR1 is MNHEY and CDR2 is SMNVEV (reference sequence). The CDR3 DNA is TGTGCCAGCCGGACAGCTCATACGCAGTATTTT. Protein: CASRTAHTQYF.

For this clone: This likely stems from a read error, as it lies one base from a far larger clone. Other DNA sequences of this sample code for an identical CDR3. This chain joins TRBV7-6 and TRBJ2-5; a weak D match, TRBD2 (6 bases). In germline, CDR1 is SGHVS, CDR2 FNYEAQ. V was cut by 0 bases and J by 5 bases, with 13 bases left in between. This CDR3 is built from 15 residues. The CDR3 region has the DNA TGTGCCAGCAGCTTAGCGCCGGGAGTCGGTGAGACCCAGTACTTC. Protein sequence: CASSLAPGVGETQYF.

The V gene is TRBV4-1, the J gene TRBJ1-2, with D perhaps TRBD1 (5 bases). The V end was cut by 0 bases, the J end by 9 bases, with 17 bases between. Germline CDR1 and CDR2: MGHRA and YSYEKL. This CDR3 region has 15 residues. Here the CDR3 reads CASSQEGWTQSRYTF. Here the CDR3 DNA reads TGCGCCAGCAGCCAAGAGGGGTGGACACAGTCGCGCTACACCTTC.

This chain joins TRBV4-2 and TRBJ2-1; tentative D call: TRBD2 (6 bases). With 0 bases removed from V and 13 bases from J, the gap between germline ends came to 13 bases. Germline V gene data show CDR1 as LGHNA and CDR2 as YNFKEQ. The CDR3 is 13 residues long. CDR3 bases: TGTGCCAGCAGCCAAGATTCGGGGGTAATTCAGTTCTTC. Translation gives CASSQDSGVIQFF.

This chain joins TRBV2 and TRBJ2-3, with unresolved D. V dropped 4 bases and J dropped 3 bases, with 5 bases sitting between them. The length of the CDR3 is 12 residues. From germline, CDR1 is SNHLY and CDR2 FYNNEI. This CDR3 is CASSVLTDTQYF. For the CDR3, the DNA is TGTGCCAGCAGTGTCCTAACAGATACGCAGTATTTT.

Comment on this clone: A far bigger clonotype differs at one base, so this is likely a read error. This chain links TRBV4-2 with TRBJ2-7; D remains ambiguous. The CDR3 sequence is 16 residues long. Germline V gives CDR1 LGHNA, CDR2 YNFKEQ. V shed 0 bases and J shed 0 bases, with 12 bases lying between them. This CDR3 is CASSQEMGRASYEQYF. In DNA, the CDR3 is TGTGCCAGCAGCCAAGAAATGGGAAGGGCCTCCTACGAGCAGTACTTC.

This chain joins TRBV11-1 and TRBJ2-7; either TRBD1 or TRBD2 may fit D (5 bases each). Trimming stripped 5 bases from V and 0 bases from J, with 11 bases between. This CDR3 spans 14 amino acids. Germline V gene data show CDR1 as SGHAT and CDR2 as FQDESV (reference sequence). The CDR3: CASSLGTDSYEQYF. CDR3 DNA: TGTGCCAGCAGCCTCGGGACGGACTCCTACGAGCAGTACTTC.

The chain carries TRBV19 and TRBJ2-1; 9 bases are a match to TRBD2. V lost 6 bases and J lost 5; bases outside the gene matches: 5. Germline CDR1 reads LNHDA; CDR2 reads SQIVND (reference sequence). The CDR3 covers 14 residues. The CDR3 sequence: CASRPGLAHNEQFF. CDR3 DNA sequence: TGTGCCAGTAGACCCGGACTAGCGCACAATGAGCAGTTCTTC.

This clone was observed a single time. The chain links TRBV30 to TRBJ1-4; the D is unclear. V was clipped by 5 bases and J by 3 bases, with 10 bases between them. The V gene's germline CDR1 is GTSNPN and CDR2 SVGIG (reference sequence). This CDR3 spans 13 amino acids. CDR3 protein: CAWADGPNEKLFF. The DNA of the CDR3 is TGTGCCTGGGCGGATGGGCCTAATGAAAAACTGTTTTTT.

The gene calls are TRBV19 and TRBJ1-1; unclear D gene. The CDR3 is made up of 13 amino acids. Germline lookup yields CDR1 LNHDA and CDR2 SQIVND (reference sequence). V dropped 6 bases and J dropped 1 base, with 9 bases sitting between them. The CDR3 here is CASSLLGNTEAFF. The CDR3 coding sequence is TGTGCCAGTAGCCTCCTAGGGAACACTGAAGCTTTCTTT.

As concerns this clone: With a far larger clone one base away, a read error is the likely cause. The rearrangement uses TRBV20-1 and TRBJ2-5; no firm D call. Between the trimmed V and J ends, which lost 4 bases and 5 bases, there was a span of 8 bases. Germline-derived CDR1 and CDR2 are DFQATT and SNEGSKA (reference sequence). CDR3 length: 11 residues. The CDR3 DNA reads TGCAGTGCTATTAGTATTGAGACCCAGTACTTC. Protein product: CSAISIETQYF.

The V call is TRBV7-9, the J call TRBJ1-5, with D hard to call. Trimming pared 0 bases from V and 10 bases from J, leaving 7 bases between. Germline values: CDR1 SEHNR, CDR2 FQNEAQ (reference sequence). The CDR3 contains 12 residues. The chain's CDR3 is CASSLASSPQHF. DNA for the CDR3: TGTGCCAGCAGCTTAGCGTCGTCCCCCCAGCATTTT.

A single count supports this clone. It differs at one base from a far larger clone, so likely a read error. The sample carries other DNA sequences with the same CDR3. V gene TRBV30 combines with J gene TRBJ2-2; D is uncertain. The germline V gene has CDR1 GTSNPN and CDR2 SVGIG (reference sequence). This CDR3 contains 14 residues. Trimming stripped 3 bases from V and 1 base from J, with 9 bases between. The CDR3 is CAWSVRRNTGELFF. The CDR3 nucleotides are TGTGCCTGGAGCGTGAGGCGGAACACCGGGGAGCTGTTTTTT.

The V gene is TRBV18, the J gene TRBJ2-2, with 13 bases identical to TRBD2. The CDR3 loop spans 16 amino acids. Germline V gives CDR1 KGHSH, CDR2 LQKENI. The junction had 5 bases not matched to a gene; V was cut back by 3 bases and J by 7 bases. For the CDR3, the DNA is TGTGCCAGCTCACCCGCGGGACTAGCGGGAAACGGGGAGCTGTTTTTT. Protein product: CASSPAGLAGNGELFF. The entire variable domain, with the rest obtained from reference TRBV18 and TRBJ2-2, is as follows: NAGVMQNPRHLVRRRGQEARLRCSPMKGHSHVYWYRQLPEEGLKFMVYLQKENIIDESGMPKERFSAEFPKEGPSILRIQQVVRGDSAAYFCASSPAGLAGNGELFFGEGSRLTVL.

The chain combines TRBV9 with TRBJ2-7; maybe TRBD2 (6 bases). The CDR3 has 15 residues. Trimming pared 1 base from V and 5 bases from J, leaving 16 bases between. Germline V gene lookup returns CDR1 SGDLS and CDR2 YYNGEE. The CDR3 is CASSVFGGSFDEQYF. The CDR3, as DNA: TGTGCCAGCAGCGTATTCGGAGGGAGTTTCGACGAGCAGTACTTC. Looking up the rest from reference TRBV9 and TRBJ2-7 gives the full variable domain: DSGVTQTPKHLITATGQRVTLRCSPRSGDLSVYWYQQSLDQGLQFLIQYYNGEERAKGNILERFSAQQFPDLHSELNLSSLELGDSALYFCASSVFGGSFDEQYFGPGTRLTVT.

This chain connects TRBV29-1 to TRBJ1-2; D is unresolved. This CDR3 has 11 residues. Trimming stripped 7 bases from V and 1 base from J, with 7 bases between. Per the germline V gene, CDR1 is SQVTM and CDR2 is ANQGSEA. The CDR3 sequence is CSAQLNYGYTF. The CDR3, as DNA: TGCAGCGCTCAGCTTAACTATGGCTACACCTTC.

The table lists this clone with a count of one. This likely traces to a read error, being one base from a far larger clone. The same CDR3 also results from other DNA sequences found in this sample. The chain recombines TRBV29-1 with TRBJ1-5; the match to TRBD1 covers 8 bases. Germline loops: CDR1 SQVTM, CDR2 ANQGSEA. This CDR3 is built from 14 residues. V shed 3 bases, J shed 13 bases, and the junction held 14 bases outside the gene matches. Written as DNA, the CDR3 is TGCAGCGTTGATGGGACAGGTCCCCTGCGGCCACAGCATTTT. It yields the protein CSVDGTGPLRPQHF.